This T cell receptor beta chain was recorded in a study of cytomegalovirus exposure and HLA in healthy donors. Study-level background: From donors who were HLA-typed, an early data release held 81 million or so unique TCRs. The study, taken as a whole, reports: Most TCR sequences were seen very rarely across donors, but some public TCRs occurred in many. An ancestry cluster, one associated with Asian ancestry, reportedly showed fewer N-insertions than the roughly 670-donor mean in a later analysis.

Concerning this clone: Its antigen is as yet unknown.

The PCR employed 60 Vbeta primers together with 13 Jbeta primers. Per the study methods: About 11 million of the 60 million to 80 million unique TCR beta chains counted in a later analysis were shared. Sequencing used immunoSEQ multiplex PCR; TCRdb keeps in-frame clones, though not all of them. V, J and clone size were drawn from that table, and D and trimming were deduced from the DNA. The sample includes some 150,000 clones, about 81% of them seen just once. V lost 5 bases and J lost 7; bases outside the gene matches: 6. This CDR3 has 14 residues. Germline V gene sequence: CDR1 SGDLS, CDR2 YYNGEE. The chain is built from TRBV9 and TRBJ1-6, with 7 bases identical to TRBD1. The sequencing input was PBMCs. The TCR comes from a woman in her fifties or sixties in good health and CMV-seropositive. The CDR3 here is CASSPGQMNSPLHF. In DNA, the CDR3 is TGTGCCAGCAGTCCGGGACAGATGAATTCACCCCTCCACTTT.